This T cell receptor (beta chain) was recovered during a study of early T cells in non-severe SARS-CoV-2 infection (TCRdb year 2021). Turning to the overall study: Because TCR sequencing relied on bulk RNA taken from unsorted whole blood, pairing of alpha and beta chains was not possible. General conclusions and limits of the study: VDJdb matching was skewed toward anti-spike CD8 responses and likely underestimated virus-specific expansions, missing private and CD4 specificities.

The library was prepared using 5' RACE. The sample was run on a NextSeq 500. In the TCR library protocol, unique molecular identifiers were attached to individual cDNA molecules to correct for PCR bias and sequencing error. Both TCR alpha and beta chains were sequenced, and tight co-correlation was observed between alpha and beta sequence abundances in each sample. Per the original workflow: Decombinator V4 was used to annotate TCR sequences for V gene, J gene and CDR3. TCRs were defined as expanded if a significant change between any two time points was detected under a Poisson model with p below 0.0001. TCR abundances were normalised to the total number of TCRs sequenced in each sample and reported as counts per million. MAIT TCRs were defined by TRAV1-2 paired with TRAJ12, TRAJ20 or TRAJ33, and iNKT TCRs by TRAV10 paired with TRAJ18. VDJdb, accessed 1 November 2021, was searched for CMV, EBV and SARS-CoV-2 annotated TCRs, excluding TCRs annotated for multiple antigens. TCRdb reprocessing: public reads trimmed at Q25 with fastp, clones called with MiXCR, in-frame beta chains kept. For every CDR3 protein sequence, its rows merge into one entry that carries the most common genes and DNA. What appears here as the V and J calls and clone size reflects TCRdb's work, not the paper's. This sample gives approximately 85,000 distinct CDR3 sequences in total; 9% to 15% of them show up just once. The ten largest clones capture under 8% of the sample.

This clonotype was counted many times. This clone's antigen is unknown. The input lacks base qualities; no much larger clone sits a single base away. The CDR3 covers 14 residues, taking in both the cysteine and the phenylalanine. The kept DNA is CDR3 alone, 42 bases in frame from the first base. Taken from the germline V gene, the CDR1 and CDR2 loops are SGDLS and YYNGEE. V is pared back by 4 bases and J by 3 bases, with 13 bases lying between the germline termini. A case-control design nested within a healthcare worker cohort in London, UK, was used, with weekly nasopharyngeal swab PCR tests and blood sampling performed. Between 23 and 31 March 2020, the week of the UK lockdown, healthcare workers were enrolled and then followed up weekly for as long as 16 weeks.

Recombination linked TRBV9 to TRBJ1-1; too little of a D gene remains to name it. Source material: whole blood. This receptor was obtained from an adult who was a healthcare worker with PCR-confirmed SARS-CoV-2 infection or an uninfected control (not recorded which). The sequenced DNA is TGTGCCAGCAGCCCCCACAACTACGACACTGAAGCTTTCTTT. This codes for CASSPHNYDTEAFF.